Presented here are 31 T cell receptor beta chains from one specimen sequenced in a study of PD-L1 blockade in urothelial cancer. Sequenced by immunoSEQ multiplex PCR; TCRdb stores in-frame clones only, minus some. The sample lists about 56,000 clones, 65% to 90% occurring once. As for time point: pretreatment peripheral blood. The sample consisted of PBMCs, taken around atezolizumab (anti-PD-L1) treatment. The receptors were sampled from a man between 65 and 85 years old with urothelial cancer.

This clone has just one count. This rearrangement joins TRBV19 to TRBJ2-5, with TRBD2 identical over 11 bases. After removal of 3 bases from V and 7 bases from J, the junction contained 10 bases not matched to a gene. This CDR3 comprises 16 residues. CDR1 and CDR2 (germline): LNHDA, SQIVND (reference sequence). Here the CDR3 reads CASSISLAGGQGTQYF. In DNA form, the CDR3 reads TGTGCCAGTAGTATTAGTCTAGCGGGGGGCCAGGGGACCCAGTACTTC.

A note on this clone: The germline gene is not matched at one end of the junction; a read error may be the cause. V gene TRBV7-9 combines with J gene TRBJ2-2; 7 bases map to TRBD2. Germline values: CDR1 SEHNR, CDR2 FQNEAQ (reference sequence). The CDR3 is 15 residues long. The CDR3 nucleotides read TGTGCCAGCAGCCTAGCCCTTCGCGGGGGCGGGGAGCTGTTTTTT. Amino acids: CASSLALRGGGELFF.

This clone was seen just once. This chain uses TRBV6-5 with TRBJ2-2; the match to TRBD1 covers 7 bases. CDR3 length: 15 amino acids. V was pared by 6 bases and J by 5 bases, with 9 bases of the junction left unmatched. Germline CDR1 MNHEY, CDR2 SVGAGI. The CDR3 DNA sequence: TGTGCCAGCAGGAATTCCCCGACAGGGACCGGGGAGCTGTTTTTT. Translating it yields CASRNSPTGTGELFF.

The J gene is TRBJ2-3, the V gene TRBV12-5, with 9 bases that match TRBD1. V lost 0 bases and J lost 14; bases outside the gene matches: 15. Germline loops: CDR1 LGHNT, CDR2 FRNRAP. This CDR3 is built from 16 residues. In nucleotides, the CDR3 is TGTGCTAGTGGTTTGGTAAGGGACAGGGATCTCAGATACGCGTATTTT. Its protein product is CASGLVRDRDLRYAYF.

This sequence joins TRBV19 and TRBJ1-1, with D maybe TRBD1 (6 bases). Trimming took off 0 bases at V and 0 bases at J, with 11 bases between the two ends. Germline CDR1 reads LNHDA; CDR2 reads SQIVND (reference sequence). The CDR3 consists of 16 residues. The CDR3 sequence: CASSIDLNRVNTEAFF. The CDR3 coding sequence is TGTGCCAGTAGTATAGATCTGAACAGGGTGAACACTGAAGCTTTCTTT.

The J gene is TRBJ2-7, the V gene TRBV6-5; 7 bases are shared with TRBD1. CDR1 MNHEY and CDR2 SVGAGI come from the germline V gene. The junction had 10 bases not matched to a gene; V was cut back by 0 bases and J by 5 bases. The CDR3 loop spans 16 amino acids. As DNA, the CDR3 is TGTGCCAGCAGTTACTCTACAGGGGCCCCACTCGACGAGCAGTACTTC. Its translation: CASSYSTGAPLDEQYF.

CDR3 sequence: CASSGTQDNYGYTF. The CDR3 nucleotides are TGCGCCAGCAGTGGAACTCAGGATAACTATGGCTACACCTTC. The gene calls are TRBV10-2 and TRBJ1-2; D gene ambiguous. Germline lookup yields CDR1 WSHSY and CDR2 SAAADI. CDR3 length equals 14 residues. The germline V and J ends were trimmed by 4 bases and 1 base, with 10 bases remaining between them.

V and J are TRBV13 and TRBJ2-7, with 12 bases aligning to TRBD1. There are 20 residues in the CDR3. Losses at the gene ends were 4 bases for V and 1 base for J; bases not matched to a gene: 17. Per germline, CDR1 PRHDT and CDR2 FYEKMQ (reference sequence). CDR3 sequence (DNA): TGTGCCAGCAGCTCCAGCACGGGACAGGGGGCGAGTAGCTTTTCCTACGAGCAGTACTTC. Translating it yields CASSSSTGQGASSFSYEQYF.

The gene calls are TRBV19 and TRBJ1-2; 7 positions match TRBD1. Trimming took 3 bases from V and 3 from J; bases not matched to a gene: 10. The CDR3 consists of 16 residues. In germline, CDR1 is LNHDA, CDR2 SQIVND (reference sequence). The CDR3 nucleotides read TGTGCCAGTAGTATCGAGACAGGGACAGCCGACTATGGCTACACCTTC. It codes for CASSIETGTADYGYTF.

The CDR3 spells CASSTRTLAYGYTF. In DNA, the CDR3 is TGTGCCAGCAGCACCCGGACTCTTGCCTATGGCTACACCTTC. V gene TRBV28 combines with J gene TRBJ1-2; D is unresolved. CDR3 length equals 14 residues. Trimming took off 6 bases at V and 4 bases at J, with 15 bases between the two ends. Germline values: CDR1 MDHEN, CDR2 SYDVKM.

The chain is built from TRBV29-1 and TRBJ2-3; D possibly corresponds to TRBD1 (5 bases). The germline V gene has CDR1 SQVTM and CDR2 ANQGSEA. The CDR3 spans 11 residues. V lost 5 bases and J 5 bases, leaving 8 bases between the germline ends. The CDR3 spells CSVTRGDTQYF. The DNA of the CDR3 is TGCAGCGTTACAAGGGGAGATACGCAGTATTTT.

The V and J genes are TRBV2 and TRBJ2-3; 9 bases fit TRBD2. Trimming cost V 7 bases and J 0 bases; bases outside gene matches: 8. Per germline, CDR1 SNHLY and CDR2 FYNNEI. The CDR3 contains 16 residues. In DNA form, the CDR3 reads TGTGCCAGCACCCCAGCGGGAGGCACTAGCACAGATACGCAGTATTTT. Its protein is CASTPAGGTSTDTQYF.

In regard to this clone: The identical CDR3 is also encoded by other nucleotide sequences in the sample. The chain couples TRBV5-4 to TRBJ2-7; D not resolved. Trimming stripped 2 bases from V and 0 bases from J, with 9 bases between. The CDR3 is made up of 14 amino acids. Germline V lookup: CDR1 SGHNT, CDR2 YYREEE (reference sequence). For the CDR3, the DNA is TGTGCCAGCAGCTTAACCGAGAGCTCCTACGAGCAGTACTTC. Translating it yields CASSLTESSYEQYF. Supplemented by reference TRBV5-4 and TRBJ2-7, the full variable domain reads ETGVTQSPTHLIKTRGQQVTLRCSSQSGHNTVSWYQQALGQGPQFIFQYYREEENGRGNFPPRFSGLQFPNYSSELNVNALELDDSALYLCASSLTESSYEQYFGPGTRLTVT.

The chain combines TRBV2 with TRBJ2-5; 8 bases agree with TRBD2. V lost 4 bases to trimming and J lost 5 bases; unmatched junction nucleotides: 6. The CDR3 covers 14 residues. Germline CDR1 SNHLY, CDR2 FYNNEI. CDR3 nucleotide sequence: TGTGCCAGCAGTGTGGCGGGAGGCCGGGAGACCCAGTACTTC. It specifies CASSVAGGRETQYF.

The rearrangement joins TRBV7-9 to TRBJ2-7, with TRBD2 matching 7 bases. V shed 5 bases and J 6 bases; nucleotides not matched to a gene: 13. Germline assignment: CDR1 SEHNR and CDR2 FQNEAQ (reference sequence). CDR3 length: 15 residues. This chain's CDR3 is CASSTQSWGGVEQYF. In nucleotides, the CDR3 is TGTGCCAGCAGCACCCAGTCGTGGGGAGGGGTCGAGCAGTACTTC.

The chain carries TRBV7-6 and TRBJ2-7; 7 nucleotides agree with TRBD1. The V segment lost 5 bases and the J segment 2 bases; nucleotides outside the gene matches: 6. The CDR3 has 14 residues. Per the germline V gene, CDR1 is SGHVS and CDR2 is FNYEAQ. In nucleotides, the CDR3 is TGTGCCAGCAGCCCGCGACAGGGAACCTACGAGCAGTACTTC. Encoded protein: CASSPRQGTYEQYF. Drawing the rest from reference TRBV7-6 and TRBJ2-7, the complete variable domain is GAGVSQSPRYKVTKRGQDVALRCDPISGHVSLYWYRQALGQGPEFLTYFNYEAQQDKSGLPNDRFSAERPEGSISTLTIQRTEQRDSAMYRCASSPRQGTYEQYFGPGTRLTVT.

The chain carries TRBV18 and TRBJ2-5, with 7 bases aligning to TRBD2. The germline CDR1 and CDR2 sequences are KGHSH and LQKENI. This CDR3 spans 16 amino acids. V gave up 4 bases and J gave up 7 bases; unmatched junction bases: 15. The CDR3 loop is CASSLQTERTGGTQYF. DNA of the CDR3: TGTGCCAGCTCACTCCAGACAGAGAGAACGGGAGGGACCCAGTACTTC.

The chain combines TRBV18 with TRBJ1-1; tentative D call: TRBD1 (6 bases). Trimming pared 4 bases from V and 4 bases from J, leaving 16 bases between. Germline CDR1 reads KGHSH; CDR2 reads LQKENI. The CDR3 covers 15 residues. CDR3 sequence (DNA): TGTGCCAGCTCACTACAAGGACAGATCGGCACTGAAGCTTTCTTT. The encoded protein is CASSLQGQIGTEAFF. The full variable domain, in which reference TRBV18 and TRBJ1-1 provide the parts outside the CDR3, is NAGVMQNPRHLVRRRGQEARLRCSPMKGHSHVYWYRQLPEEGLKFMVYLQKENIIDESGMPKERFSAEFPKEGPSILRIQQVVRGDSAAYFCASSLQGQIGTEAFFGQGTRLTVV.

The chain recombines TRBV29-1 with TRBJ2-5; tentative D call: TRBD1 (6 bases). The CDR3 loop spans 13 amino acids. The V gene's germline CDR1 is SQVTM and CDR2 ANQGSEA. Deletions cut 7 bases from V and 2 bases from J, with 14 bases between. CDR3 sequence reads: CSADSLGQETQYF. DNA of the CDR3: TGCAGCGCGGACAGTTTGGGGCAAGAGACCCAGTACTTC. Full variable domain (remainder filled in from reference TRBV29-1 and TRBJ2-5): SAVISQKPSRDICQRGTSLTIQCQVDSQVTMMFWYRQQPGQSLTLIATANQGSEATYESGFVIDKFPISRPNLTFSTLTVSNMSPEDSSIYLCSADSLGQETQYFGPGTRLLVL.

The chain recombines TRBV6-1 with TRBJ1-4; 8 bases align to TRBD1. Germline V lookup: CDR1 MNHNS, CDR2 SASEGT. CDR3 length: 16 residues. The V gene end was trimmed by 6 bases and the J gene end by 8 bases; junction bases not matched to a gene: 14. The CDR3 DNA sequence: TGTGCCAGCAGCGAAACACCGGACAGGGTTGACGAAAAACTGTTTTTT. Residues: CASSETPDRVDEKLFF.

This chain connects TRBV7-9 to TRBJ1-1, with TRBD1 matching 7 bases. V lost 5 bases and J lost 1; bases outside the gene matches: 4. The CDR3 loop spans 14 amino acids. Germline CDR1 is SEHNR and CDR2 is FQNEAQ (reference sequence). The CDR3 bases are TGTGCCAGCAGCCCAGGGGGGTCGAACACTGAAGCTTTCTTT. Residues: CASSPGGSNTEAFF.

The chain combines TRBV6-5 with TRBJ2-5; D unresolved. Germline CDR1 and CDR2: MNHEY and SVGAGI. Trimming took off 0 bases at V and 1 base at J, with 6 bases between the two ends. The CDR3 loop spans 14 amino acids. CDR3 residues: CASSYSTSQETQYF. The CDR3 DNA is TGTGCCAGCAGTTACTCGACTTCCCAAGAGACCCAGTACTTC.

In DNA, the CDR3 is TGCGCCAGCAGCCCGGGGGGGGCGTTGGAGACCCAGTACTTC. Translation gives CASSPGGALETQYF. V is TRBV5-1 and J is TRBJ2-5, with 8 bases aligning to TRBD2. This CDR3 contains 14 residues. The V gene's germline CDR1 is SGHRS and CDR2 YFSETQ. V was clipped by 4 bases and J by 5 bases; unmatched bases: 7.

This chain uses TRBV5-1 with TRBJ1-4; possibly TRBD1 for D (5 bases). CDR1 SGHRS and CDR2 YFSETQ come from the germline V gene. The CDR3 is 13 residues long. The V end lost 5 bases, the J end lost 4 bases, and 9 bases lay between the germline ends. The CDR3 coding sequence is TGCGCCAGCAGTGGGAGGGGTAATGAAAAACTGTTTTTT. This sequence encodes CASSGRGNEKLFF.

The chain joins TRBV6-6 to TRBJ1-1, with 7 positions matching TRBD1. This CDR3 has 14 residues. The germline gives CDR1 MNHNY, CDR2 SVGAGI (reference sequence). V lost 6 bases to trimming and J lost 7 bases; unmatched junction nucleotides: 11. CDR3 DNA: TGTGCCAGCAGCTCCTCAAACAGGGGCGGTGAAGCTTTCTTT. Amino acids: CASSSSNRGGEAFF.

The chain joins TRBV4-1 to TRBJ2-6, with 7 bases that match TRBD1. V was pared by 2 bases and J by 0 bases, with 4 bases of the junction left unmatched. The CDR3 is 17 amino acids. Germline CDR1 reads MGHRA; CDR2 reads YSYEKL. DNA for the CDR3: TGCGCCAGCAGCCAACCGGACAGGCGCTCTGGGGCCAACGTCCTGACTTTC. Translating it yields CASSQPDRRSGANVLTF.

This chain uses TRBV5-5 with TRBJ2-5; possible D gene TRBD1, 7 bases. V was clipped by 4 bases and J by 3 bases, with 10 bases between them. Germline loops: CDR1 SGHKS, CDR2 YYEKEE (reference sequence). The CDR3 runs to 13 residues. In nucleotides, the CDR3 is TGTGCCAGCAGCCGCAGGGGGGAAGAGACCCAGTACTTC. Translation gives CASSRRGEETQYF.

This clone was seen a single time. V and J are TRBV7-8 and TRBJ2-2, with TRBD2 as a possible D gene (5 bases). The V and J ends lost 2 bases and 0 bases respectively, with 13 bases between them. The CDR3 has 17 residues. Germline V CDR1 and CDR2: SGHVS, FQNEAQ. The CDR3 region is CASSLSGVGANTGELFF. The CDR3 coding sequence is TGTGCCAGCAGCTTATCCGGTGTCGGGGCGAACACCGGGGAGCTGTTTTTT.

The chain joins TRBV11-3 to TRBJ2-3, with a possible D match to TRBD2 (6 bases). CDR1 SGHNT and CDR2 YENEEA come from the germline V gene. The CDR3 consists of 15 residues. Deletions cut 4 bases from V and 2 bases from J, with 13 bases between. CDR3 amino acids: CASSSARDSTDTQYF. The CDR3 nucleotides are TGTGCCAGCAGCTCGGCCCGGGACTCCACAGATACGCAGTATTTT.

The chain uses TRBV27 and TRBJ1-2; D not resolved. CDR3 size: 12 residues. V lost 2 bases and J lost 8, with 9 bases in between. The V gene's germline CDR1 is MNHEY and CDR2 SMNVEV (reference sequence). The CDR3 region is CASSLINGGYTF. The CDR3 bases are TGTGCCAGCAGTTTAATTAACGGGGGCTACACCTTC.

Note on this clone: One end of the junction varies from germline; a read error may be responsible. In DNA form, the CDR3 reads TGTGCCAGCAGTGGCGGAGGGGGGGAGGGATTCTTT. This translates into CASSGGGGEGFF. V usage is TRBV2 and J usage is TRBJ1-4; D possibly corresponds to TRBD1 (6 bases). Germline lookup yields CDR1 SNHLY and CDR2 FYNNEI. This CDR3 is built from 12 residues.